This note documents a single T cell receptor beta chain sequence. As yet, its antigen is unknown. This entry comes from a study of CD4 T cell repertoires in COVID-19. General study results and limits: Several top expanded SARS-CoV-2-reactive clonotypes were shared by two or three memory subsets.

This CDR3 comprises 12 residues. CDR1 and CDR2 (germline): DFQATT, SNEGSKA (reference sequence). Deletions cut 3 bases from V and 3 bases from J, with 7 bases between. Data came from immunoSEQ multiplex PCR; TCRdb stores just in-frame clones and leaves some out. The sample has fewer than 100,000 clones; 83% are singletons. This chain links TRBV20-1 with TRBJ2-3, with unresolved D. The sequence was collected from a human donor who had COVID-19. The sequencing used CD4+ T cells from peripheral blood, collected after recovery from COVID-19. The CDR3 nucleotides read TGCAGTGCTAGTCTTAGGACAGATACGCAGTATTTT. This sequence encodes CSASLRTDTQYF.